These T cell receptor beta chains were read from a single sample in a study of T cell changes during pregnancy in multiple sclerosis. Profiling relied on immunoSEQ multiplex PCR, and the TCRdb table lists in-frame clones only, not all of them. Seen here are around 100,000 clones, about nine tenths observed once, and the top ten hold around 3.5%. Here the sequenced sample was peripheral blood, taken after pregnancy. The origin of the receptors is a female donor with multiple sclerosis, enrolled in a pregnancy study. Each CDR3 is given with its conserved first and last residue. D genes are given only for firm matches. Not all rows give a size; the values are once, few, many and, for expanded clones, a class.

V gene	D gene	clone size	J gene	CDR3 protein	CDR3 DNA
TRBV9	TRBD2	-	TRBJ2-2	CASSFRGGPNTGELFF	TGTGCCAGCAGCTTCCGCGGGGGGCCCAACACCGGGGAGCTGTTTTTT
TRBV4-1	TRBD2	-	TRBJ2-5	CASSQFTGTSGQETQYF	TGCGCCAGCAGCCAATTTACCGGGACTAGCGGCCAAGAGACCCAGTACTTC
TRBV23-1	-	-	TRBJ1-5	CASSQVREDNQPQHF	TGCGCCAGCAGTCAAGTTCGGGAGGACAATCAGCCCCAGCATTTT
TRBV11-3	TRBD1	-	TRBJ2-2	CASTLTGSNTGELFF	TGTGCCAGCACCCTGACAGGGTCCAACACCGGGGAGCTGTTTTTT
TRBV7-6	TRBD2	-	TRBJ2-3	CASSFSGGRTDTQYF	TGTGCCAGCAGCTTTAGCGGGGGGAGAACAGATACGCAGTATTTT
TRBV5-1	TRBD1	-	TRBJ2-2	CASSLRTGHSGELFF	TGCGCCAGCAGCCTAAGGACAGGTCATTCCGGGGAGCTGTTTTTT
TRBV13	-	-	TRBJ2-5	CASSSTGSGRETQYF	TGTGCCAGCAGCTCGACAGGCTCCGGTAGGGAGACCCAGTACTTC
TRBV2	-	-	TRBJ1-2	CASRDRETVYYGYTF	TGTGCCAGCAGAGACCGGGAAACTGTTTACTATGGCTACACCTTC
TRBV6-4	-	-	TRBJ1-6	CASSEGPNSPLHF	TGTGCCAGCAGTGAGGGGCCCAATTCACCCCTCCACTTT
TRBV15	TRBD2	-	TRBJ2-3	CATSSTGTSGPTDTQYF	TGTGCCACCAGCAGCACCGGGACTAGCGGGCCCACAGATACGCAGTATTTT
TRBV15	-	-	TRBJ1-4	CATSPGGSEKLFF	TGTGCCACCAGCCCCGGCGGGAGTGAAAAACTGTTTTTT
TRBV5-1	TRBD2	-	TRBJ2-1	CASSLAAGGPNEQFF	TGCGCCAGCAGCTTGGCGGCGGGGGGGCCCAATGAGCAGTTCTTC
TRBV11-2	TRBD2	-	TRBJ2-3	CASSLLQAGGGDTQYF	TGTGCCAGCAGCTTATTACAAGCGGGGGGCGGGGATACGCAGTATTTT
TRBV28	-	-	TRBJ2-3	CATYMTGVMTDTQYF	TGTGCCACCTACATGACGGGGGTTATGACAGATACGCAGTATTTT
TRBV7-6	-	-	TRBJ1-1	CASSLGAWGGGNTEAFF	TGTGCCAGCAGCTTAGGGGCATGGGGGGGCGGGAACACTGAAGCTTTCTTT
TRBV5-6	-	-	TRBJ2-7	CASSLGRDSYEQYF	TGTGCCAGCAGCTTGGGCAGGGATTCCTACGAGCAGTACTTC
TRBV5-1	TRBD2	-	TRBJ2-1	CASSLSRGVYNEQFF	TGCGCCAGCAGCTTGTCGCGGGGGGTCTACAATGAGCAGTTCTTC
TRBV4-1	-	-	TRBJ1-5	CASSKSLESDQPQHF	TGCGCCAGCAGCAAATCCCTTGAGTCGGATCAGCCCCAGCATTTT
TRBV6-1	-	-	TRBJ1-3	CASRATGSGNTIYF	TGTGCCAGCAGGGCCACAGGGTCTGGAAACACCATATATTTT
TRBV7-2	TRBD2	-	TRBJ2-5	CASSLGAYSGGADF	TGTGCCAGCAGCTTAGGGGCGTATAGCGGGGGGGCGGACTTC
TRBV2	-	-	TRBJ2-7	CASSLRDKRSYEQYF	TGTGCCAGCAGTCTCCGGGACAAGCGCTCCTACGAGCAGTACTTC
TRBV20-1	-	-	TRBJ1-2	CSAPPLGYTF	TGCAGTGCTCCCCCCCTTGGCTACACCTTC
TRBV7-9	-	few	TRBJ1-4	CASSSSGANEKLFF	TGTGCCAGCAGCTCGTCGGGAGCTAATGAAAAACTGTTTTTT
TRBV6-6	-	-	TRBJ1-2	CASSYGEGGAYGYTF	TGTGCCAGCAGTTACGGGGAGGGGGGGGCCTATGGCTACACCTTC
TRBV2	-	-	TRBJ2-3	CASSEEGAQTDTQYF	TGTGCCAGCAGTGAGGAGGGGGCGCAAACAGATACGCAGTATTTT
TRBV13	-	-	TRBJ2-7	CASSLSVVDGDEQYF	TGTGCCAGCAGCCTTAGTGTGGTCGACGGAGACGAGCAGTACTTC
TRBV5-1	-	-	TRBJ1-6	CASSSEPGGSPLHF	TGCGCCAGCAGCTCGGAACCGGGAGGCTCACCCCTCCACTTT
TRBV7-8	TRBD1	-	TRBJ1-6	CASSLAPATGGYSPLHF	TGTGCCAGCAGCTTAGCCCCCGCGACAGGGGGCTATTCACCCCTCCACTTT
TRBV5-4	-	-	TRBJ2-1	CASSFSVYNEQFF	TGTGCCAGCAGCTTCTCAGTTTACAATGAGCAGTTCTTC
TRBV13	-	-	TRBJ2-1	CASSLFSDNEQFF	TGTGCCAGCAGCTTATTTAGCGACAATGAGCAGTTCTTC
TRBV5-1	TRBD1	once	TRBJ2-3	CASSFQGQGALDTQYF	TGCGCCAGCAGCTTTCAGGGACAGGGGGCTCTGGATACGCAGTATTTT
TRBV5-4	-	-	TRBJ2-5	CASSLQLPQETQYF	TGTGCCAGCAGCTTGCAACTGCCCCAAGAGACCCAGTACTTC
TRBV19	TRBD1	-	TRBJ1-2	CASNRGQGAYGYTF	TGTGCCAGTAATCGGGGACAGGGGGCCTATGGCTACACCTTC
TRBV7-3	-	-	TRBJ2-4	CASSPGGGAKNIQYF	TGTGCCAGCAGCCCTGGCGGCGGGGCCAAAAACATTCAGTACTTC
TRBV9	TRBD1	-	TRBJ2-7	CASSRGTGIAYEQYF	TGTGCCAGCAGCAGGGGGACAGGGATCGCCTACGAGCAGTACTTC
TRBV5-1	-	-	TRBJ2-2	CASSLALALDTGELFF	TGCGCCAGCAGCTTGGCCCTGGCTCTAGACACCGGGGAGCTGTTTTTT
TRBV6-5	-	-	TRBJ1-5	CASNTRQGTDQPQHF	TGTGCCAGCAACACTCGGCAGGGTACGGATCAGCCCCAGCATTTT
TRBV10-3	-	-	TRBJ1-1	CAISDGGSPVSEAFF	TGTGCCATCAGTGATGGAGGCAGCCCAGTCTCTGAAGCTTTCTTT
TRBV9	-	-	TRBJ1-1	CASSVEAGIGNTEAFF	TGTGCCAGCAGCGTAGAGGCAGGGATTGGGAACACTGAAGCTTTCTTT
TRBV7-6	-	-	TRBJ1-1	CASSLKGGDREAFF	TGTGCCAGCAGCTTAAAAGGGGGGGATCGTGAAGCTTTCTTT
TRBV5-5	-	once	TRBJ2-7	CASSFGRKSYEQYF	TGTGCCAGCAGCTTCGGCAGGAAATCCTACGAGCAGTACTTC
TRBV5-1	TRBD1	-	TRBJ2-7	CASSSGQGPYEQYF	TGCGCCAGCAGCTCCGGACAGGGCCCCTACGAGCAGTACTTC
TRBV7-2	TRBD1	-	TRBJ1-3	CASSQGTDSGNTIYF	TGTGCCAGCAGCCAAGGGACAGACTCTGGAAACACCATATATTTT
TRBV6-5	TRBD2	once	TRBJ2-2	CASRSAGGGTGELFF	TGTGCCAGCAGATCCGCGGGGGGCGGCACCGGGGAGCTGTTTTTT
TRBV12-5	TRBD1	-	TRBJ1-5	CASAPPPQSGTGGHQPQHF	TGTGCTAGTGCCCCACCCCCCCAAAGCGGGACAGGGGGCCATCAGCCCCAGCATTTT
TRBV18	-	once	TRBJ2-2	CASSRGLQNTGELFF	TGTGCCAGCTCGCGGGGACTTCAGAACACCGGGGAGCTGTTTTTT
TRBV10-1	-	-	TRBJ1-3	CASSESDTGDTIYF	TGCGCCAGCAGTGAGTCGGACACCGGAGACACCATATATTTT
TRBV9	-	-	TRBJ1-1	CASSEWGGTEAFF	TGTGCCAGCAGCGAGTGGGGGGGCACTGAAGCTTTCTTT
TRBV2	-	-	TRBJ2-5	CASLPTETRETQYF	TGTGCCAGCCTCCCGACAGAGACCCGGGAGACCCAGTACTTC
TRBV7-6	-	-	TRBJ1-1	CASSLSGETEAFF	TGTGCCAGCAGCTTATCAGGGGAAACTGAAGCTTTCTTT
TRBV18	-	once	TRBJ1-6	CASSPEQKNSPLHF	TGTGCCAGCTCACCGGAACAGAAAAACTCACCCCTCCACTTT